These T cell receptor beta chains were read from a single sample in a study of blood T cell repertoires in COVID-19. Libraries were prepared by immunoSEQ multiplex PCR; TCRdb keeps only in-frame clonotypes and omits some of them. This sample has roughly 400,000 clones, with about 90% found just once. Sequenced sample: peripheral blood. Source of these receptors: a woman in her sixties with COVID-19, enrolled during active disease. Both conserved end residues are part of each CDR3. Each record gives: D gene, J gene, V gene, CDR3 protein, CDR3 DNA. A D gene is named only where the DNA matches it firmly.

>TRBD2|TRBJ2-1|TRBV7-6
CASSSYFGAGGLSYNEQFF
TGTGCCAGCAGCTCCTATTTCGGTGCGGGGGGCCTTTCCTACAATGAGCAGTTCTTC
>-|TRBJ1-1|TRBV3-1/TRBV3-2
CASSQQAGTEAFF
TGTGCCAGCAGCCAACAGGCGGGCACTGAAGCTTTCTTT
>-|TRBJ1-5|TRBV7-2
CASSLANPGSNQPQHF
TGTGCCAGCAGCTTAGCGAATCCAGGGAGCAATCAGCCCCAGCATTTT
>-|TRBJ1-2|TRBV6-1
CASSDGVYGYTF
TGTGCCAGCAGTGATGGAGTCTATGGCTACACCTTC
>TRBD1|TRBJ2-2|TRBV6-5
CASTAKTGVAGELFF
TGTGCCAGCACCGCGAAAACAGGGGTGGCCGGGGAGCTGTTTTTT
>-|TRBJ1-5|TRBV19
CASKGAGDQPQHF
TGTGCCAGTAAAGGGGCAGGGGATCAGCCCCAGCATTTT
>-|TRBJ2-7|TRBV6-4
CASSDSLGGEQYF
TGTGCCAGCAGTGACTCCCTGGGAGGCGAGCAGTACTTC
>-|TRBJ2-2|TRBV11-1
CASSLAEGANTGELFF
TGTGCCAGCAGCTTAGCGGAGGGAGCGAACACCGGGGAGCTGTTTTTT
>-|TRBJ1-2|TRBV6-5
CASSRVTSGIYGYTF
TGTGCCAGCAGCCGGGTAACTTCGGGGATCTATGGCTACACCTTC
>-|TRBJ1-1|TRBV10-1
CASRVRDSLRRTEAFF
TGCGCCAGCAGAGTCCGGGACTCACTACGGAGGACTGAAGCTTTCTTT
>TRBD2|TRBJ2-3|TRBV15
CATSRDGLAGVADTQYF
TGTGCCACCAGCAGAGATGGGCTAGCGGGGGTGGCAGATACGCAGTATTTT
>TRBD1|TRBJ2-7|TRBV7-9
CASSLYEGQGSQYF
TGTGCCAGCAGCTTATATGAGGGACAGGGGTCCCAGTACTTC
>TRBD2|TRBJ2-2|TRBV5-5
CASSFVREGTGELFF
TGTGCCAGCAGCTTCGTCAGGGAGGGCACCGGGGAGCTGTTTTTT
>TRBD2|TRBJ2-3|TRBV5-1
CASSRTSGDTDTQYF
TGCGCCAGCAGCAGGACTAGCGGAGACACAGATACGCAGTATTTT
>TRBD1|TRBJ1-1|TRBV28
CASSQQGAPTEAFF
TGTGCCAGCAGTCAACAGGGGGCGCCCACTGAAGCTTTCTTT
>-|TRBJ1-3|TRBV4-1
CASSEKPGTTGNTIYF
TGCGCCAGCAGCGAGAAACCCGGGACAACTGGAAACACCATATATTTT
>-|TRBJ2-7|TRBV20-1
CSASDRPDRGEQYF
TGCAGTGCTAGTGACAGGCCAGACCGTGGCGAGCAGTACTTC
>-|TRBJ1-2|TRBV6-5
CASRASGGRYGYTF
TGTGCCAGCAGAGCCTCGGGGGGCCGATATGGCTACACCTTC
>TRBD2|TRBJ2-1|TRBV19
CASSPRLAKAYNEQFF
TGTGCCAGTAGCCCTAGACTAGCGAAGGCCTACAATGAGCAGTTCTTC
>-|TRBJ2-7|TRBV2
CASSPIVTGEYEQYF
TGTGCCAGCAGTCCTATCGTCACGGGGGAATACGAGCAGTACTTC
>-|TRBJ2-1|TRBV11-3
CASSPRGASSYNEQFF
TGTGCCAGCAGCCCCAGGGGAGCCAGCTCCTACAATGAGCAGTTCTTC
>-|TRBJ1-1|TRBV30
CQGQGKTEAFF
TGTCAAGGGCAGGGGAAGACTGAAGCTTTCTTT
>TRBD1|TRBJ1-4|TRBV6-1
CASSEALGRGQKLFF
TGTGCCAGCAGTGAAGCGCTAGGCAGGGGGCAAAAACTGTTTTTT
>TRBD1|TRBJ1-5|TRBV4-1
CASSQAYRGKDSNQPQHF
TGCGCCAGCAGCCAAGCATACAGGGGGAAGGATAGCAATCAGCCCCAGCATTTT
>-|TRBJ2-1|TRBV7-8
CASSLMPGLSSYNEQFF
TGTGCCAGCAGCTTAATGCCGGGACTCAGCTCCTACAATGAGCAGTTCTTC
>-|TRBJ1-4|TRBV28
CASSTRGEKLFF
TGTGCCAGCAGTACGCGGGGGGAAAAACTGTTTTTT
>-|TRBJ2-3|TRBV4-1
CASSQDSLSAGTDTQYF
TGCGCCAGCAGCCAAGATTCCCTAAGCGCGGGGACAGATACGCAGTATTTT
>TRBD2|TRBJ2-5|TRBV11-2
CASSPLSGGPRFQETQYF
TGTGCCAGCAGTCCCCTTAGCGGGGGGCCACGATTTCAAGAGACCCAGTACTTC
>-|TRBJ2-7|TRBV2
CASSVIQVYSYEQYF
TGTGCCAGCAGTGTAATCCAGGTATACTCCTACGAGCAGTACTTC
>-|TRBJ1-4|TRBV7-9
CASTTQGKEKLFF
TGTGCCAGCACCACCCAGGGAAAGGAAAAACTGTTTTTT
>-|TRBJ1-1|TRBV3-1/TRBV3-2
CASSIRGNTEAFF
TGTGCCAGCAGCATAAGGGGGAACACTGAAGCTTTCTTT
>TRBD1|TRBJ1-6|TRBV3-1/TRBV3-2
CASTRTGENSPLHF
TGTGCCAGCACCCGGACAGGGGAGAATTCACCCCTCCACTTT